This T cell receptor (beta chain) was sequenced in a study of T cells in Graves' hyperthyroidism and ophthalmopathy. Findings and caveats of the study: By a 13 V-J model, ophthalmopathy was set apart from stable hyperthyroidism.

Template material for amplifying TCR beta CDR3 regions consisted of RNA transcripts. The TCR CDR3 was amplified in a first-round RT-PCR using the HTBI primer set. TCRdb used MiXCR to reprocess the multiplex PCR reads, holding one entry per CDR3 protein. The sample lists hundreds of thousands of distinct CDR3 sequences; 15% to 17% were seen once. The table lists this clonotype with many counts. Its antigen is not known. PBMCs stemmed from around 9.3 ml fresh peripheral blood. The sequence was obtained from a woman under 30 with Graves' hyperthyroidism. Sequences were obtained from blood.

The CDR3 sequence: CASSLTSGRASEQYF. The CDR3 nucleotides read TGCGCCAGCAGCCTGACTAGCGGGAGGGCCAGCGAGCAGTACTTC. This chain connects TRBV5-1 to TRBJ2-7; TRBD2 agrees at 14 bases. The CDR3 loop spans 15 amino acids. CDR1 is SGHRS, CDR2 YFSETQ, per germline. The junction had 6 bases not matched to a gene; V was cut back by 4 bases and J by 6 bases.